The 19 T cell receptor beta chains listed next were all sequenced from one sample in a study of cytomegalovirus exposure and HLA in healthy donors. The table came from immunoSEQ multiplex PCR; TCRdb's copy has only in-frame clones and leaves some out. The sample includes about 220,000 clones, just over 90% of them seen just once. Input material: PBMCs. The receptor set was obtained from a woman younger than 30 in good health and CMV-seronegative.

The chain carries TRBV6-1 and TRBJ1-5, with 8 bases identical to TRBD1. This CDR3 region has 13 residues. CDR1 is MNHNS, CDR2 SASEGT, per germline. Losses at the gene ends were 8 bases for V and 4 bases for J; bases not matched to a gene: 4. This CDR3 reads CASVRQGNQPQHF. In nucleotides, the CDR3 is TGTGCCAGCGTTAGACAGGGGAATCAGCCCCAGCATTTT.

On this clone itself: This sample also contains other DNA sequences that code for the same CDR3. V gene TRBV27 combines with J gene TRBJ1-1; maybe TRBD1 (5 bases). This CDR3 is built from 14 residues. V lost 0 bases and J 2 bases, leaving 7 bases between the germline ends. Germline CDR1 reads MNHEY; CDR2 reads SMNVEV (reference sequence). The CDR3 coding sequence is TGTGCCAGCAGTTTATCGGGGGGAAACACTGAAGCTTTCTTT. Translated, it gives CASSLSGGNTEAFF.

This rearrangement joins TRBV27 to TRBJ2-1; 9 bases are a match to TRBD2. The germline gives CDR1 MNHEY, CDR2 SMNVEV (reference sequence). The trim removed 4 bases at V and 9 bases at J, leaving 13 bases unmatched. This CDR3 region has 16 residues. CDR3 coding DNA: TGTGCCAGCAGTTCCCTCAGGGCGGGAGGGCCTTGTGAGCAGTTCTTC. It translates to CASSSLRAGGPCEQFF.

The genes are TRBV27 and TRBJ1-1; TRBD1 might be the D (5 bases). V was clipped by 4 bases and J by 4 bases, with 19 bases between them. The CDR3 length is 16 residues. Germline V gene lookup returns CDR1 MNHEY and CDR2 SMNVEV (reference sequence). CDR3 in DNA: TGTGCCAGCAGTTCGCTAGGCACGACAGAGACCACTGAAGCTTTCTTT. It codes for CASSSLGTTETTEAFF.

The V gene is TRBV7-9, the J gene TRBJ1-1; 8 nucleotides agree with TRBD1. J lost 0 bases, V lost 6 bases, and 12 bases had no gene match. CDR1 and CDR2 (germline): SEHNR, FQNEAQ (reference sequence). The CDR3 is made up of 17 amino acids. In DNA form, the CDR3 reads TGTGCCAGCAGGTATGGGTCGGGACAGGCGATGAACACTGAAGCTTTCTTT. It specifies CASRYGSGQAMNTEAFF.

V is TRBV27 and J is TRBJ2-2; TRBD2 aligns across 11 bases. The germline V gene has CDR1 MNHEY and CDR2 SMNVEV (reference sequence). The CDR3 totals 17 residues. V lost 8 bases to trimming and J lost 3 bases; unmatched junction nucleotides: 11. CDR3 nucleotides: TGTGCCAGCCGAGCTAGCGGGAGGCCGAAGGACACCGGGGAGCTGTTTTTT. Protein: CASRASGRPKDTGELFF.

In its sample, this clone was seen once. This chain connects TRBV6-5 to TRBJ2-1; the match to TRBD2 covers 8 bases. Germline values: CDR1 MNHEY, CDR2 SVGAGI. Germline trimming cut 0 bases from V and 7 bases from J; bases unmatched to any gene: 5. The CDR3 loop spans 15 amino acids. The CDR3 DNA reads TGTGCCAGCAGTTACTCGAGCGGGGGAGGGAATGAGCAGTTCTTC. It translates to CASSYSSGGGNEQFF.

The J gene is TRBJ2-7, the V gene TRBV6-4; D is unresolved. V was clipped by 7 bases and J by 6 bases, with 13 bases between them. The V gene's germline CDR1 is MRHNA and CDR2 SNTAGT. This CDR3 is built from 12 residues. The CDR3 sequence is CASNTLTREQYF. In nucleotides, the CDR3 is TGTGCCAGCAATACCCTAACCCGCGAGCAGTACTTC.

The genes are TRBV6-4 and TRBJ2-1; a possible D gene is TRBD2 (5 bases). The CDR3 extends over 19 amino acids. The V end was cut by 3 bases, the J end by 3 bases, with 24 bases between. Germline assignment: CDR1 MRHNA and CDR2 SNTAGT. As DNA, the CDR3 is TGTGCCAGCAGTGAATCTTTTTGGGAGCCAACGGGAAACTACAATGAGCAGTTCTTC. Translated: CASSESFWEPTGNYNEQFF.

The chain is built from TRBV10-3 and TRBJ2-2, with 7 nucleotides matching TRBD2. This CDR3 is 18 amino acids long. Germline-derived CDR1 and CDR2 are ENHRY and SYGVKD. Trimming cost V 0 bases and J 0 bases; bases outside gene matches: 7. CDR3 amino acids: CAISESRAGDPNTGELFF. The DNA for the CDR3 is TGTGCCATCAGTGAGTCGAGGGCGGGGGATCCGAACACCGGGGAGCTGTTTTTT.

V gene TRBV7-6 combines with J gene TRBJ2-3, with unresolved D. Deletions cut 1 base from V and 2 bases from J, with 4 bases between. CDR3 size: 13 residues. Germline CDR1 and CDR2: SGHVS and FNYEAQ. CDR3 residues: CASSLGDTDTQYF. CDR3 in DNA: TGTGCCAGCAGCTTAGGAGACACAGATACGCAGTATTTT.

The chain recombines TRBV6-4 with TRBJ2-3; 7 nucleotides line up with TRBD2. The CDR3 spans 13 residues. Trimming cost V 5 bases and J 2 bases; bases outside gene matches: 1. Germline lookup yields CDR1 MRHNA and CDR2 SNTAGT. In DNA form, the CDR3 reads TGTGCCAGCAGTCGGGACTACACAGATACGCAGTATTTT. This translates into CASSRDYTDTQYF.

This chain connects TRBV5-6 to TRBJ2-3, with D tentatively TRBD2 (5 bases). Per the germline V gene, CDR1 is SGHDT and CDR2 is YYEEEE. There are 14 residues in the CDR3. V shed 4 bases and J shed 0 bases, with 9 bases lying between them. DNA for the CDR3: TGTGCCAGCAGCCGGACGGGAAGCACAGATACGCAGTATTTT. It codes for CASSRTGSTDTQYF. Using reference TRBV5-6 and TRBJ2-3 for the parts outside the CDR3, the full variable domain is DAGVTQSPTHLIKTRGQQVTLRCSPKSGHDTVSWYQQALGQGPQFIFQYYEEEERQRGNFPDRFSGHQFPNYSSELNVNALLLGDSALYLCASSRTGSTDTQYFGPGTRLTVL.

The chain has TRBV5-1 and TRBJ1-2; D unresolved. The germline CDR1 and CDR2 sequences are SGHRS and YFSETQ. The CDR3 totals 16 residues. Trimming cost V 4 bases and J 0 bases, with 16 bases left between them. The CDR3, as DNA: TGCGCCAGCAGCCTATTTTATGAGAAACCTAACTATGGCTACACCTTC. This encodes CASSLFYEKPNYGYTF. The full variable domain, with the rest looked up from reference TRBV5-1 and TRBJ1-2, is KAGVTQTPRYLIKTRGQQVTLSCSPISGHRSVSWYQQTPGQGLQFLFEYFSETQRNKGNFPGRFSGRQFSNSRSEMNVSTLELGDSALYLCASSLFYEKPNYGYTFGSGTRLTVV.

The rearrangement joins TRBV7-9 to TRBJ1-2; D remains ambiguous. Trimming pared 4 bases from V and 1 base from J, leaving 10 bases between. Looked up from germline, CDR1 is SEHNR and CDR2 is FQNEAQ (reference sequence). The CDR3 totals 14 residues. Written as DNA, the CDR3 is TGTGCCAGCAGCTCCCTTACTTTTAACTATGGCTACACCTTC. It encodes CASSSLTFNYGYTF.

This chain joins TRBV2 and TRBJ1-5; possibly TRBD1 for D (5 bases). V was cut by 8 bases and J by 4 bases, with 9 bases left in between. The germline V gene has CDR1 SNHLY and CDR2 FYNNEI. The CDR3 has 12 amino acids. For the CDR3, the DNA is TGTGCCAGCTCAGGGATTAATCAGCCCCAGCATTTT. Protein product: CASSGINQPQHF.

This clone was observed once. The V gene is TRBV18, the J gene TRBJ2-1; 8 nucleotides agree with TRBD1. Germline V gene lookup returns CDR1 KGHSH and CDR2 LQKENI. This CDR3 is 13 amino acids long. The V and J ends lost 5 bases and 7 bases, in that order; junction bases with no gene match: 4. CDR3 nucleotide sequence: TGTGCCAGCTCAGCTAGACAGGGGAATGAGCAGTTCTTC. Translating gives CASSARQGNEQFF.

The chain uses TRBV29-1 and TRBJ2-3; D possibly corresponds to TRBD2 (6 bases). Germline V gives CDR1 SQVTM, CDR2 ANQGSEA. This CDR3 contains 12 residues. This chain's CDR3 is CVSGENTDTQYF. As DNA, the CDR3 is TGCGTCTCGGGGGAGAACACAGATACGCAGTATTTT.

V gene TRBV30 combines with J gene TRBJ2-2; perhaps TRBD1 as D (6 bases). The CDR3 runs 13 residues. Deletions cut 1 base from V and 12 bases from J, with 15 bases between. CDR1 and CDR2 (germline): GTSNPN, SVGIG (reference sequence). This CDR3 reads CAWSGTVKVKLFF. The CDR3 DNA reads TGTGCCTGGAGTGGGACAGTCAAAGTGAAGCTGTTTTTT.